A selection of T cell receptor beta chains follows, all from one sample in a study of T cell changes during pregnancy in multiple sclerosis. Sequencing was performed with immunoSEQ multiplex PCR; in TCRdb, only in-frame clones are kept and a portion is missing. The top ten hold 3.5% to 4% of the sample, which has about 83,000 clones, about 89% seen once. The specimen comprised PBMCs, sampled in the first trimester of pregnancy. The receptors derive from a female donor in good health, serving as a control in a pregnancy study. Some clones in this sample may be carry-over from other donors' samples. Each CDR3 is given with its conserved first and last residue. A D gene is named only where the DNA matches it firmly. A row's size may be missing; if present it is once, few, many or a size class.

>NA|TRBV19|TRBJ1-1|NA
CASREARVHTEAFF
TGTGCCAGTAGAGAAGCCAGGGTACACACTGAAGCTTTCTTT
>NA|TRBV29-1|TRBJ1-2|NA
CSVELNYGYTF
TGCAGCGTTGAACTTAACTATGGCTACACCTTC
>NA|TRBV19|TRBJ2-1|NA
CASTKSSGSYNEQFF
TGTGCCAGTACCAAATCCAGCGGCTCCTACAATGAGCAGTTCTTC
>TRBD2|TRBV5-5|TRBJ2-1|NA
CASSHKGAGGPGYNEQFF
TGTGCCAGCAGCCACAAGGGGGCGGGAGGGCCGGGCTACAATGAGCAGTTCTTC
>TRBD2|TRBV15|TRBJ2-2|NA
CATSPGLRGGTGELFF
TGTGCCACCAGCCCGGGACTCCGGGGAGGGACCGGGGAGCTGTTTTTT
>NA|TRBV28|TRBJ2-7|NA
CASSSPRQWSYEQYF
TGTGCCAGCAGCTCACCCCGACAGTGGTCCTACGAGCAGTACTTC
>TRBD2|TRBV4-1|TRBJ2-5|once
CASSHLGLAGTPQETQYF
TGCGCCAGCAGCCACCTGGGACTAGCGGGCACCCCCCAAGAGACCCAGTACTTC
>NA|TRBV6-5|TRBJ2-7|NA
CASRTFRGNSYEQYF
TGTGCCAGCAGAACCTTTCGAGGAAATTCCTACGAGCAGTACTTC
>NA|TRBV28|TRBJ2-5|NA
CASRWGGEETQYF
TGTGCCAGCAGGTGGGGGGGCGAGGAGACCCAGTACTTC
>TRBD2|TRBV9|TRBJ2-3|once
CASQGGRDWSTDTQYF
TGTGCCAGCCAAGGAGGGAGGGATTGGAGCACAGATACGCAGTATTTT
>TRBD1|TRBV4-2|TRBJ2-7|NA
CASSHGAGTGGYEQYF
TGTGCCAGCAGCCACGGCGCCGGGACAGGGGGCTACGAGCAGTACTTC
>TRBD1|TRBV27|TRBJ1-5|NA
CASSLVGTGLNQPQHF
TGTGCCAGCAGTTTAGTTGGGACAGGGCTAAATCAGCCCCAGCATTTT
>TRBD2|TRBV5-1|TRBJ2-1|NA
CASSLMRLAGSEQFF
TGCGCCAGCAGCTTGATGAGACTAGCGGGTTCTGAGCAGTTCTTC
>NA|TRBV7-2|TRBJ2-3|NA
CASRSSSTDTQYF
TGTGCCAGCCGGTCCTCTAGCACAGATACGCAGTATTTT
>NA|TRBV19|TRBJ1-5|NA
CASTPEREYQPQHF
TGTGCCAGTACCCCGGAGAGGGAGTATCAGCCCCAGCATTTT
>NA|TRBV4-3|TRBJ1-3|NA
CASSQDAGVGNTIYF
TGCGCCAGCAGCCAAGATGCAGGGGTCGGAAACACCATATATTTT
>TRBD1|TRBV19|TRBJ1-2|NA
CATGDRGPEGYTF
TGTGCCACCGGGGACAGGGGGCCAGAGGGCTACACCTTC
>NA|TRBV19|TRBJ1-5|once
CASSIDSRQPQHF
TGTGCCAGTAGTATCGACAGCCGCCAGCCCCAGCATTTT
>TRBD2|TRBV6-1|TRBJ2-1|NA
CASSQYGGASEQFF
TGTGCCAGCAGTCAATACGGGGGGGCCAGTGAGCAGTTCTTC
>NA|TRBV6-5|TRBJ2-3|few
CASSSENGVSTDTQYF
TGTGCCAGCAGTTCCGAGAATGGAGTTAGCACAGATACGCAGTATTTT
>NA|TRBV15|TRBJ2-1|few
CATSRIQNNEQFF
TGTGCCACCAGCAGAATCCAGAACAATGAGCAGTTCTTC
>TRBD1|TRBV2|TRBJ1-6|NA
CASSGQGGNSPLHF
TGTGCCAGCAGTGGACAGGGGGGCAATTCACCCCTCCACTTT
>TRBD1|TRBV10-3|TRBJ2-7|NA
CAISTGQFYEQYF
TGTGCCATCAGTACGGGACAGTTCTACGAGCAGTACTTC
>TRBD1|TRBV28|TRBJ1-4|few
CASSLWTGTGNEKLFF
TGTGCCAGCAGTTTATGGACCGGGACAGGGAATGAAAAACTGTTTTTT
>NA|TRBV28|TRBJ1-6|NA
CASSLYSGSGSAGHWAPLHF
TGTGCCAGCAGTTTATATTCGGGCTCTGGCTCGGCGGGCCACTGGGCACCCCTCCACTTT
>NA|TRBV9|TRBJ2-2|once
CASSVALGGNTGELFF
TGTGCCAGCAGCGTAGCTTTAGGAGGGAACACCGGGGAGCTGTTTTTT
>NA|TRBV4-2|TRBJ1-5|NA
CASSQDEGGNQPQHF
TGTGCCAGCAGCCAAGATGAAGGAGGGAATCAGCCCCAGCATTTT
>TRBD1|TRBV2|TRBJ1-5|NA
CASSVRGGNQPQHF
TGTGCCAGCAGTGTCAGGGGGGGCAATCAGCCCCAGCATTTT
>NA|TRBV27|TRBJ1-6|NA
CASSDRPLGSPLHF
TGTGCCAGCAGCGACAGACCCTTAGGTTCACCCCTCCACTTT
>TRBD1|TRBV5-4|TRBJ1-1|NA
CASSHTGVDTEAFF
TGTGCCAGCAGCCACACAGGGGTCGACACTGAAGCTTTCTTT
>NA|TRBV5-1|TRBJ2-3|once
CASSLRGDTQYF
TGCGCCAGCAGCTTAAGAGGGGATACGCAGTATTTT
>TRBD1|TRBV6-1|TRBJ1-1|NA
CASSGAGGLLFAAFF
TGTGCCAGCAGTGGGGCAGGGGGCTTGCTCTTCGCGGCTTTCTTT
>TRBD2|TRBV27|TRBJ2-7|NA
CASRRTSGIYEQYF
TGTGCCAGCAGGAGGACTAGCGGGATCTACGAGCAGTACTTC
>TRBD1|TRBV7-9|TRBJ1-4|few
CASSPRTGTATNEKLFF
TGTGCCAGCAGCCCCCGGACAGGGACGGCAACTAATGAAAAACTGTTTTTT
>NA|TRBV5-6|TRBJ1-1|NA
CASSPVGGGGTEAFF
TGTGCCAGCAGCCCGGTGGGGGGGGGAGGGACTGAAGCTTTCTTT
>TRBD1|TRBV5-1|TRBJ1-2|NA
CASSEGTGVNYGYTF
TGCGCCAGCAGCGAAGGGACAGGAGTTAACTATGGCTACACCTTC
>NA|TRBV11-2|TRBJ2-3|NA
CASSLGRGARIRTQYF
TGTGCCAGCAGCTTAGGTCGTGGGGCTCGGATCCGTACGCAGTATTTT
>TRBD2|TRBV14|TRBJ2-7|NA
CASSRTSGTSYEQYF
TGTGCCAGCAGCCGGACTAGCGGGACCTCCTACGAGCAGTACTTC
>TRBD1|TRBV6-5|TRBJ1-5|NA
CASRPGTGTNQPQHF
TGTGCCAGCAGGCCCGGGACAGGGACCAATCAGCCCCAGCATTTT
>TRBD1|TRBV28|TRBJ2-7|NA
CASTPPGTGGYEQYF
TGTGCCAGCACCCCTCCTGGGACAGGGGGGTACGAGCAGTACTTC
>NA|TRBV9|TRBJ1-1|NA
CASSSGGGRDAEAFF
TGTGCCAGCAGCTCAGGCGGGGGGCGAGACGCTGAAGCTTTCTTT